The 11 T cell receptor beta chains listed next were all sequenced from one sample in a study of T cell changes during pregnancy in multiple sclerosis. Profiled with immunoSEQ multiplex PCR; TCRdb holds only in-frame clones, not every one. This table holds around 83,000 clones, around 90% found once. Here the sequenced sample was CD4+ T cells from peripheral blood mononuclear cells, taken in the second trimester of pregnancy. Source of these receptors: a female donor with multiple sclerosis, enrolled in a pregnancy study.

J is TRBJ2-1 and V is TRBV5-1, with 7 bases aligning to TRBD2. With 1 base clipped from V and 12 bases from J, the junction kept 13 bases outside the gene matches. The CDR3 sequence is 15 residues long. Germline V gene data show CDR1 as SGHRS and CDR2 as YFSETQ. The CDR3 sequence is CASSLTGPNSGGQFF. The CDR3 nucleotides read TGCGCCAGCAGCTTGACGGGACCCAACTCGGGGGGGCAGTTCTTC. The full variable domain, completed using reference TRBV5-1 and TRBJ2-1, is KAGVTQTPRYLIKTRGQQVTLSCSPISGHRSVSWYQQTPGQGLQFLFEYFSETQRNKGNFPGRFSGRQFSNSRSEMNVSTLELGDSALYLCASSLTGPNSGGQFFGPGTRLTVL.

The chain joins TRBV5-4 to TRBJ2-3, with 12 bases matching TRBD2. CDR1 SGHNT and CDR2 YYREEE come from the germline V gene (reference sequence). The V and J ends lost 7 bases and 1 base, in that order; junction bases with no gene match: 4. The CDR3 has 15 residues. The CDR3 here is CASRLAGVGTDTQYF. DNA of the CDR3: TGTGCCAGCCGACTAGCGGGAGTTGGCACAGATACGCAGTATTTT.

V is TRBV7-2 and J is TRBJ2-3, with 10 bases aligning to TRBD2. V shed 0 bases and J 3 bases; nucleotides not matched to a gene: 6. This CDR3 has 17 residues. The V gene's germline CDR1 is SGHTA and CDR2 FQGNSA. This CDR3 reads CASSLAHSGGATDTQYF. In DNA form, the CDR3 reads TGTGCCAGCAGCTTAGCGCACAGCGGGGGGGCGACAGATACGCAGTATTTT.

This chain joins TRBV5-1 and TRBJ1-2; TRBD1 aligns across 10 bases. This CDR3 comprises 14 residues. The germline V gene has CDR1 SGHRS and CDR2 YFSETQ. V lost 0 bases to trimming and J lost 10 bases; unmatched junction nucleotides: 6. CDR3: CASSLDPGTGDYTF. The CDR3 bases are TGCGCCAGCAGCTTGGACCCCGGGACAGGGGACTACACCTTC.

The chain joins TRBV19 to TRBJ2-7; D ambiguous. Trimming pared 7 bases from V and 0 bases from J, leaving 10 bases between. The CDR3 length is 13 residues. CDR1 is LNHDA and CDR2 is SQIVND in the germline V gene (reference sequence). The CDR3 DNA follows: TGTGCCAGTAAGGCGGAGAGCTCCTACGAGCAGTACTTC. It is translated as CASKAESSYEQYF.

The gene calls are TRBV6-6 and TRBJ2-2; TRBD2 might be the D (5 bases). Germline-derived CDR1 and CDR2 are MNHNY and SVGAGI (reference sequence). V lost 5 bases and J 1 base, leaving 11 bases between the germline ends. The CDR3 is 15 amino acids. The chain's CDR3 is CASSRGGMNTGELFF. The DNA for the CDR3 is TGTGCCAGCAGTCGCGGAGGTATGAACACCGGGGAGCTGTTTTTT.

The chain couples TRBV29-1 to TRBJ2-1; no clear D. Germline V gene sequence: CDR1 SQVTM, CDR2 ANQGSEA. Trimming pared 8 bases from V and 1 base from J, leaving 6 bases between. The CDR3 sequence is 11 residues long. The CDR3: CSLRSYNEQFF. As DNA, the CDR3 is TGCAGCTTGAGGTCCTACAATGAGCAGTTCTTC.

The chain couples TRBV19 to TRBJ2-7, with 8 bases that match TRBD1. V lost 5 bases and J lost 4; bases outside the gene matches: 7. CDR1 and CDR2 from the germline V gene are LNHDA and SQIVND (reference sequence). This CDR3 comprises 14 residues. CDR3 amino acids: CASSAGQGGYEQYF. CDR3 DNA sequence: TGTGCCAGTAGTGCCGGACAGGGAGGTTACGAGCAGTACTTC.

The CDR3 region is CASSVEGGWTQYF. Written as DNA, the CDR3 is TGTGCCAGCAGCGTAGAAGGGGGATGGACCCAGTACTTC. V usage is TRBV9 and J usage is TRBJ2-5, with a possible D match to TRBD1 (6 bases). The germline CDR1 and CDR2 sequences are SGDLS and YYNGEE. V lost 0 bases and J 7 bases, leaving 10 bases between the germline ends. The CDR3 sequence is 13 residues long.

This rearrangement joins TRBV19 to TRBJ2-7; 7 positions match TRBD2. Germline V CDR1 and CDR2: LNHDA, SQIVND (reference sequence). The CDR3 sequence is 14 residues long. Trimming removed 4 bases from V and 12 bases from J; junction bases left unmatched: 15. CDR3 in DNA: TGTGCCAGTAGTACCGCGGGGGACTCCATGTTTAGGTACTTC. Translation: CASSTAGDSMFRYF.

J is TRBJ2-5 and V is TRBV7-8; TRBD2 agrees at 11 bases. Germline CDR1 SGHVS, CDR2 FQNEAQ. This CDR3 spans 15 amino acids. V was clipped by 5 bases and J by 5 bases; unmatched bases: 7. DNA for the CDR3: TGTGCCAGCAGCCCCGTAGCGGGGGGGCCGGAGACCCAGTACTTC. Translated: CASSPVAGGPETQYF.